The rows below give T cell receptor beta chains drawn from one sample of a study of T cell changes during pregnancy in multiple sclerosis. Sequencing used immunoSEQ multiplex PCR; TCRdb keeps in-frame clones, though not all of them. The sample has under 50,000 clones; 94% are singletons. The sequenced sample was CD8+ T cells from peripheral blood mononuclear cells, obtained in the first trimester of pregnancy. Receptors originate from a female donor with multiple sclerosis, enrolled in a pregnancy study. Each CDR3 is given with its conserved first and last residue. D genes are given only for firm matches. The size field is filled for only some rows; it gives once, few, many or a size class.

d_call: .
clone_size: .
v_call: TRBV10-3
j_call: TRBJ2-7
cdr3_aa: CAISAEDYEQYF
cdr3_nt: TGTGCCATCAGTGCTGAGGACTACGAGCAGTACTTC

d_call: TRBD2
clone_size: once
v_call: TRBV4-3
j_call: TRBJ2-3
cdr3_aa: CASSPWTSPLTDTQYF
cdr3_nt: TGCGCCAGCAGCCCGTGGACTAGCCCCCTCACAGATACGCAGTATTTT

d_call: .
clone_size: .
v_call: TRBV7-9
j_call: TRBJ2-7
cdr3_aa: CASCTRGHRATYEQYF
cdr3_nt: TGTGCCAGCTGTACGAGGGGCCACAGGGCCACCTACGAGCAGTACTTC

d_call: TRBD1
clone_size: .
v_call: TRBV28
j_call: TRBJ1-1
cdr3_aa: CASSSDRGGFMNTEAFF
cdr3_nt: TGTGCCAGCAGTTCCGACAGGGGAGGTTTCATGAACACTGAAGCTTTCTTT

d_call: .
clone_size: .
v_call: TRBV5-1
j_call: TRBJ2-7
cdr3_aa: CASSLDRGRSYEQYF
cdr3_nt: TGCGCCAGCAGCTTGGATAGGGGCCGCTCCTACGAGCAGTACTTC

d_call: TRBD1
clone_size: .
v_call: TRBV19
j_call: TRBJ2-1
cdr3_aa: CASRDRGLNEQFF
cdr3_nt: TGTGCCAGCCGGGACAGGGGATTGAATGAGCAGTTCTTC

d_call: TRBD1
clone_size: .
v_call: TRBV2
j_call: TRBJ2-7
cdr3_aa: CASSDPGGAYEQYF
cdr3_nt: TGTGCCAGCAGTGACCCAGGGGGCGCCTACGAGCAGTACTTC

d_call: TRBD1
clone_size: .
v_call: TRBV15
j_call: TRBJ2-7
cdr3_aa: CATSRGRGEGAAQYF
cdr3_nt: TGTGCCACCAGCAGAGGTAGGGGAGAGGGGGCAGCCCAGTACTTC

d_call: .
clone_size: .
v_call: TRBV7-9
j_call: TRBJ2-1
cdr3_aa: CASSLVEQGVFNEQFF
cdr3_nt: TGTGCCAGCAGCTTAGTGGAACAGGGAGTTTTCAATGAGCAGTTCTTC

d_call: .
clone_size: .
v_call: TRBV4-1
j_call: TRBJ2-1
cdr3_aa: CASSQIGGARGDEQFF
cdr3_nt: TGCGCCAGCAGCCAGATCGGGGGGGCCAGGGGGGATGAGCAGTTCTTC

d_call: .
clone_size: .
v_call: TRBV23-1
j_call: TRBJ2-7
cdr3_aa: CASSQSSDEQYF
cdr3_nt: TGCGCCAGCAGTCAATCGTCGGACGAGCAGTACTTC

d_call: TRBD1
clone_size: once
v_call: TRBV28
j_call: TRBJ2-7
cdr3_aa: CASSAPGQGFPEQYF
cdr3_nt: TGTGCCAGCAGTGCTCCGGGACAGGGGTTTCCCGAGCAGTACTTC

d_call: .
clone_size: .
v_call: TRBV29-1
j_call: TRBJ2-1
cdr3_aa: CSVTGSSYNEQFF
cdr3_nt: TGCAGCGTAACAGGGAGCTCCTACAATGAGCAGTTCTTC

d_call: .
clone_size: .
v_call: TRBV5-1
j_call: TRBJ2-1
cdr3_aa: CATAEGNEQFF
cdr3_nt: TGCGCCACAGCGGAGGGTAATGAGCAGTTCTTC

d_call: .
clone_size: .
v_call: TRBV10-2
j_call: TRBJ1-2
cdr3_aa: CASSEEGTSYTF
cdr3_nt: TGCGCCAGCAGTGAGGAGGGGACAAGCTACACCTTC

d_call: .
clone_size: .
v_call: TRBV2
j_call: TRBJ2-3
cdr3_aa: CASTTPGGGMGDTQYF
cdr3_nt: TGTGCCAGCACTACCCCAGGGGGAGGCATGGGGGATACGCAGTATTTT

d_call: TRBD2
clone_size: .
v_call: TRBV11-1
j_call: TRBJ2-1
cdr3_aa: CADGRGGNNEQFF
cdr3_nt: TGTGCCGACGGGAGGGGCGGAAACAATGAGCAGTTCTTC

d_call: TRBD2
clone_size: .
v_call: TRBV7-9
j_call: TRBJ2-1
cdr3_aa: CASSLRLAGENEQFF
cdr3_nt: TGTGCCAGCAGCTTACGGCTAGCGGGAGAGAATGAGCAGTTCTTC

d_call: TRBD1
clone_size: .
v_call: TRBV5-4
j_call: TRBJ2-7
cdr3_aa: CASSSTGMGVGEQYF
cdr3_nt: TGTGCCAGCAGCTCGACAGGGATGGGGGTCGGGGAGCAGTACTTC

d_call: .
clone_size: .
v_call: TRBV5-1
j_call: TRBJ1-4
cdr3_aa: CASSFGDNEKLFF
cdr3_nt: TGCGCCAGCAGCTTCGGAGATAATGAAAAACTGTTTTTT

d_call: TRBD1
clone_size: .
v_call: TRBV15
j_call: TRBJ1-1
cdr3_aa: CATSIDRVEAFF
cdr3_nt: TGTGCCACCAGCATTGACAGGGTTGAAGCTTTCTTT

d_call: TRBD1
clone_size: .
v_call: TRBV18
j_call: TRBJ2-2
cdr3_aa: CASSPGKNRGPTGELFF
cdr3_nt: TGTGCCAGCTCACCGGGGAAGAACAGGGGGCCCACCGGGGAGCTGTTTTTT

d_call: TRBD2
clone_size: .
v_call: TRBV28
j_call: TRBJ2-7
cdr3_aa: CASSRTSGPDPYEQYF
cdr3_nt: TGTGCCAGCAGTCGGACTAGCGGGCCCGATCCCTACGAGCAGTACTTC

d_call: .
clone_size: .
v_call: TRBV6-6
j_call: TRBJ2-2
cdr3_aa: CASSYSLGSTGELFF
cdr3_nt: TGTGCCAGCAGTTACTCACTGGGGAGCACCGGGGAGCTGTTTTTT

d_call: .
clone_size: .
v_call: TRBV5-1
j_call: TRBJ2-7
cdr3_aa: CASSFKGLGDEQYF
cdr3_nt: TGCGCCAGCAGCTTCAAGGGGCTAGGGGACGAGCAGTACTTC

d_call: .
clone_size: .
v_call: TRBV18
j_call: TRBJ2-5
cdr3_aa: CASSPWVGAVSHQETQYF
cdr3_nt: TGTGCCAGCTCACCTTGGGTTGGGGCAGTATCCCACCAAGAGACCCAGTACTTC

d_call: TRBD2
clone_size: .
v_call: TRBV5-1
j_call: TRBJ2-3
cdr3_aa: CASSWTSIPDTQYF
cdr3_nt: TGCGCCAGCAGCTGGACTAGCATCCCAGATACGCAGTATTTT

d_call: TRBD1
clone_size: once
v_call: TRBV7-2
j_call: TRBJ2-7
cdr3_aa: CASSLTGSGEQYF
cdr3_nt: TGTGCCAGCAGCCTGACAGGGTCTGGAGAGCAGTACTTC

d_call: .
clone_size: .
v_call: TRBV4-1
j_call: TRBJ2-7
cdr3_aa: CASSQGTDYEQYF
cdr3_nt: TGCGCCAGCAGCCAAGGGACAGACTACGAGCAGTACTTC

d_call: TRBD1
clone_size: .
v_call: TRBV28
j_call: TRBJ2-1
cdr3_aa: CASSPTGTGPTNEQFF
cdr3_nt: TGTGCCAGCAGTCCTACCGGGACAGGACCGACAAATGAGCAGTTCTTC

d_call: TRBD1
clone_size: once
v_call: TRBV6-6
j_call: TRBJ2-7
cdr3_aa: CASSLQGTGWNEQYF
cdr3_nt: TGTGCCAGCAGCCTCCAAGGGACAGGGTGGAACGAGCAGTACTTC

d_call: TRBD1
clone_size: once
v_call: TRBV18
j_call: TRBJ2-7
cdr3_aa: CASSLPGQGLYEQYF
cdr3_nt: TGTGCCAGCTCACTACCGGGACAGGGACTTTACGAGCAGTACTTC

d_call: TRBD1
clone_size: .
v_call: TRBV6-6
j_call: TRBJ2-3
cdr3_aa: CASSLAGGRTDTQYF
cdr3_nt: TGTGCCAGCAGTTTGGCAGGGGGCAGAACAGATACGCAGTATTTT

d_call: TRBD1
clone_size: .
v_call: TRBV6-1
j_call: TRBJ1-1
cdr3_aa: CASSEGQGVVSNTEAFF
cdr3_nt: TGTGCCAGCAGCGAAGGACAGGGGGTAGTGTCGAACACTGAAGCTTTCTTT

d_call: .
clone_size: .
v_call: TRBV7-8
j_call: TRBJ1-4
cdr3_aa: CASSPSGNEKLFF
cdr3_nt: TGTGCCAGCAGCCCCAGTGGTAATGAAAAACTGTTTTTT

d_call: .
clone_size: .
v_call: TRBV7-6
j_call: TRBJ1-3
cdr3_aa: CASSLKESGNTIYF
cdr3_nt: TGTGCCAGCAGCTTAAAGGAGTCTGGAAACACCATATATTTT

d_call: TRBD1
clone_size: .
v_call: TRBV2
j_call: TRBJ1-2
cdr3_aa: CASSKSGTGDFYGYTF
cdr3_nt: TGTGCCAGCAGTAAATCCGGGACAGGGGATTTCTATGGCTACACCTTC

d_call: .
clone_size: .
v_call: TRBV23-1
j_call: TRBJ1-2
cdr3_aa: CASTPQTGGYTF
cdr3_nt: TGCGCCAGCACCCCTCAAACAGGGGGCTACACCTTC

d_call: TRBD2
clone_size: once
v_call: TRBV7-9
j_call: TRBJ2-2
cdr3_aa: CASSLGTGTSTGELFF
cdr3_nt: TGTGCCAGCAGCTTAGGAACCGGGACTAGTACCGGGGAGCTGTTTTTT

d_call: .
clone_size: .
v_call: TRBV7-2
j_call: TRBJ2-1
cdr3_aa: CASSLWDTDYNEQFF
cdr3_nt: TGTGCCAGCAGCTTATGGGACACCGACTACAATGAGCAGTTCTTC

d_call: TRBD1
clone_size: .
v_call: TRBV5-4
j_call: TRBJ1-2
cdr3_aa: CASTTEEQGAGGYTF
cdr3_nt: TGTGCCAGCACCACCGAGGAGCAGGGGGCTGGGGGCTACACCTTC

d_call: TRBD1
clone_size: .
v_call: TRBV27
j_call: TRBJ1-2
cdr3_aa: CASSPWTGAGGYTF
cdr3_nt: TGTGCCAGCAGTCCCTGGACAGGGGCGGGCGGCTACACCTTC

d_call: TRBD1
clone_size: .
v_call: TRBV16
j_call: TRBJ2-7
cdr3_aa: CASSGTGTYEQYF
cdr3_nt: TGTGCCAGCTCAGGGACAGGAACCTACGAGCAGTACTTC

d_call: .
clone_size: .
v_call: TRBV5-1
j_call: TRBJ1-1
cdr3_aa: CASSFGGTEAFF
cdr3_nt: TGCGCCAGCAGCTTCGGGGGAACTGAAGCTTTCTTT

d_call: TRBD1
clone_size: .
v_call: TRBV6-1
j_call: TRBJ2-7
cdr3_aa: CASSEWTGGTYEQYF
cdr3_nt: TGTGCCAGCAGTGAATGGACAGGGGGGACCTACGAGCAGTACTTC

d_call: .
clone_size: .
v_call: TRBV13
j_call: TRBJ2-6
cdr3_aa: CASSLVGGPSGANVLTF
cdr3_nt: TGTGCCAGCAGCTTAGTGGGGGGGCCGTCTGGGGCCAACGTCCTGACTTTC

d_call: TRBD1
clone_size: .
v_call: TRBV6-6
j_call: TRBJ2-7
cdr3_aa: CASSQLPRDRAYEQYF
cdr3_nt: TGTGCCAGCAGCCAATTACCTCGGGACAGGGCCTACGAGCAGTACTTC

d_call: TRBD2
clone_size: .
v_call: TRBV2
j_call: TRBJ2-1
cdr3_aa: CASRAGTSGRIISNEQFF
cdr3_nt: TGTGCCAGCAGAGCCGGGACTAGCGGGAGGATAATTAGCAATGAGCAGTTCTTC

d_call: .
clone_size: .
v_call: TRBV29-1
j_call: TRBJ1-1
cdr3_aa: CSVEWGYTEAFF
cdr3_nt: TGCAGCGTTGAGTGGGGCTACACTGAAGCTTTCTTT

d_call: TRBD1
clone_size: .
v_call: TRBV27
j_call: TRBJ2-1
cdr3_aa: CASTPGGTGQGEQFF
cdr3_nt: TGTGCCAGCACCCCAGGCGGGACAGGGCAGGGTGAGCAGTTCTTC